The T cell receptor (beta chain) described here comes from a study of CD8 T cells in Susac syndrome. CD8+ and CD4+ T cells circulating in blood were sequenced for TCR beta. In contrast to the negatively isolated CD8+ and CD4+ T cells, TEMRA cells were FACS-enriched. V lost 3 bases and J 3 bases, leaving 6 bases between the germline ends. This CDR3 is 13 amino acids long. Germline CDR1 reads KGHDR; CDR2 reads SFDVKD. cDNA came from 0.5 to 1 ug RNA primed by random hexamers. With immunoSEQ multiplex PCR, TCR beta CDR3 was amplified across 54 Vbeta and 13 Jbeta. TCRdb called the immunoSEQ multiplex PCR reads again in MiXCR, with one record for every CDR3 protein. The table includes tens of thousands of distinct CDR3 sequences, approximately 92% detected once. Study-wide results and limits: Individuals included in the TCR sequencing and HLA analysis were acknowledged by the study to be relatively few in number.

Points on this clonotype: The antigen is not known.

The sequenced material came from CD8+ T cells from PBMCs. The J gene is TRBJ2-3, the V gene TRBV24-1, with D perhaps matching TRBD1 (6 bases). The TCR comes from a human donor in good health. The CDR3 sequence is CATSDTGTDTQYF. The DNA of the CDR3 is TGTGCCACCAGTGATACAGGGACAGATACGCAGTATTTT.